The rows below give T cell receptor beta chains drawn from one sample of a study of shared clonotypes between healthy human individuals. Produced via immunoSEQ multiplex PCR; TCRdb's table is partial and in-frame only. Of some 2,500,000 clones in the sample, around 93% were seen once. The material sequenced was naive CD4+ T cells from PBMCs. These receptors came from a man younger than 35 in good health. Some clones in this sample may be carry-over from other donors' samples. Both conserved end residues are part of each CDR3. D genes are given only for firm matches. Clone sizes are given selectively: once, few, many, or a class where the clone is expanded.

>TRBJ1-1|-|TRBV6-6|TRBD1
TGTGCCAGCAGATCACAGGGGGCTTGGACTGAAGCTTTCTTT
CASRSQGAWTEAFF
>TRBJ2-7|-|TRBV9|-
TGTGCCAGTGGGGGACCCCTGCCCTACGAGCAGTACTTC
CASGGPLPYEQYF
>TRBJ2-2|once|TRBV5-1|-
TGCGCCAGCAGCTTGGCAGGGAGGACCGGGGAGCTGTTTTTT
CASSLAGRTGELFF
>TRBJ2-2|-|TRBV28|TRBD2
TGTGCCAGCCGACCGGGAGGGAACACCGGGGAGCTGTTTTTT
CASRPGGNTGELFF
>TRBJ2-2|-|TRBV28|-
TGTGCCAGCAGTTTAAGGACCACCGGGGAGCTGTTTTTT
CASSLRTTGELFF
>TRBJ2-7|-|TRBV5-4|TRBD2
TGTGCCAGCAGCTTGGTTTCTCGAGCGGGAGGGCGCAACGAGCAGTACTTC
CASSLVSRAGGRNEQYF
>TRBJ2-5|-|TRBV7-7|-
TGTGCCAGCAGCTTATTTTATCAACGGAAAGAGACCCAGTACTTC
CASSLFYQRKETQYF
>TRBJ1-1|-|TRBV7-6|TRBD1
TGTGCCAGCAGCGCCCGGGACAGTGAAGCTTTCTTT
CASSARDSEAFF
>TRBJ2-2|-|TRBV5-1|TRBD2
TGCGCCAGCAGACGTAGCGGGAGGGCCGACGGGGAGCTGTTTTTT
CASRRSGRADGELFF
>TRBJ1-4|-|TRBV28|-
TGTGCCAGCAGTTTCCTTGGTGGTGTAAATGAAAAGCTGTTTTTT
CASSFLGGVNEKLFF
>TRBJ1-4|-|TRBV30|-
TGTGCCTGGAGTGTATTTCCCCGCTCTCTCGGGGAAAAACTGTTTTTT
CAWSVFPRSLGEKLFF
>TRBJ2-3|-|TRBV28|-
TGTGCCAGCAGTTTACCCGACGCCCGCACAGATACGCAGTATTTT
CASSLPDARTDTQYF
>TRBJ1-4|-|TRBV15|-
TGTGCCACCAGCAGAGAAGCTGCAACTAATGAAAAACTGTTTTTT
CATSREAATNEKLFF
>TRBJ1-1|-|TRBV29-1|-
TGCAGCGTTATTGTCCGGGGCATGAACACTGAAGCTTTCTTT
CSVIVRGMNTEAFF
>TRBJ2-2|-|TRBV6-4|-
TGTGCCAGCAGTGAGGCAGACACCGGGGAGCTGTTTTTT
CASSEADTGELFF
>TRBJ1-2|once|TRBV19|-
TGTGCCAGTAGTGGTGACGCCAACTATGGCTACACCTTC
CASSGDANYGYTF
>TRBJ2-7|-|TRBV7-2|TRBD2
TGTGCCAGCAGTTCCTGGACTAGCGGGATCTCCTACGAGCAGTACTTC
CASSSWTSGISYEQYF
>TRBJ2-5|-|TRBV19|-
TGTGCCAGTAGTCCCCGAGACAGGTTAGGGGAGACCCAGTACTTC
CASSPRDRLGETQYF
>TRBJ1-4|-|TRBV19|-
TGTGCCAGTAGTCCCACCCGACCGGGTAATGAAAAACTGTTTTTT
CASSPTRPGNEKLFF
>TRBJ2-7|-|TRBV28|-
TGTGCCAGCAGCCTAGGGGCGGCCGGCCCCTACGAGCAGTACTTC
CASSLGAAGPYEQYF
>TRBJ2-3|-|TRBV9|TRBD2
TGTGCCAGCAGCACCCGGGGGGGGGCGCTTACAGATACGCAGTATTTT
CASSTRGGALTDTQYF
>TRBJ1-3|-|TRBV19|-
TGTGCCAGTAGTATCCCTCCCAGAGCCTCTGGAAACACCATATATTTT
CASSIPPRASGNTIYF
>TRBJ1-5|-|TRBV28|-
TGTGCCAGCAGTTTTAAGGACAGATATAATCAGCCCCAGCATTTT
CASSFKDRYNQPQHF
>TRBJ2-1|-|TRBV28|-
TGTGCCAGCACCCGAAGCTCCTACAATGAGCAGTTCTTC
CASTRSSYNEQFF
>TRBJ2-2|-|TRBV7-2|-
TGTGCCAGCAGCCCCGAACCGACCACCGGGGAGCTGTTTTTT
CASSPEPTTGELFF
>TRBJ2-1|-|TRBV5-4|TRBD1
TGTGCCAGCAGCTCGACAGGGTTCAATGAGCAGTTCTTC
CASSSTGFNEQFF
>TRBJ1-2|-|TRBV11-2|TRBD1
TGTGCCAGCAGCCCAGTCCCGGGACAGGGTATGGGGGGTCTGTCGGGCTACACCTTC
CASSPVPGQGMGGLSGYTF
>TRBJ1-6|-|TRBV25-1|-
TGTGCCAGCAGTGTAGGGGGTGATTCACCCCTCCACTTT
CASSVGGDSPLHF
>TRBJ2-1|-|TRBV10-3|TRBD1
TGTGCCATCCGAAGGGACAGTGCTTACAATGAGCAGTTCTTC
CAIRRDSAYNEQFF
>TRBJ2-5|-|TRBV5-1|TRBD1
TGCGCCAGCAGCGCTATAGGGACAGGCCAAGAGACCCAGTACTTC
CASSAIGTGQETQYF
>TRBJ2-7|-|TRBV4-2|-
TGTGCCAGCAGCCCGGGGGGCGGGTCCTACGAGCAGTACTTC
CASSPGGGSYEQYF
>TRBJ1-5|-|TRBV28|TRBD1
TGTGCCAGCAGGACCGGGACAGGGGGATACAGGAGCAATCAGCCCCAGCATTTT
CASRTGTGGYRSNQPQHF
>TRBJ2-2|few|TRBV5-1|TRBD2
TGCGCCAGCAGCTCCGGACTAGCGTACACCGGGGAGCTGTTTTTT
CASSSGLAYTGELFF
>TRBJ2-2|-|TRBV9|TRBD2
TGTGCCAGCAGCGTCGGGGACTACTACACCGGGGAGCTGTTTTTT
CASSVGDYYTGELFF
>TRBJ2-2|-|TRBV7-3|-
TGTGCCAGCAGCTTAATTGCGTTCACCGGGGAGCTGTTTTTT
CASSLIAFTGELFF
>TRBJ2-7|-|TRBV19|TRBD2
TGTGCCAGTAGTAAAGCGGGAGTAGGGGCCTACGAGCAGTACTTC
CASSKAGVGAYEQYF
>TRBJ1-1|few|TRBV2|TRBD1
TGTGCCAGCAGTTTCAGGACAGGGTCGGACACTGAAGCTTTCTTT
CASSFRTGSDTEAFF
>TRBJ2-2|-|TRBV6-1|TRBD2
TGTGCCAGCAGTTGGGACTACGTTAACACCGGGGAGCTGTTTTTT
CASSWDYVNTGELFF